The sequence of this TCR beta chain was determined in a study of T cell repertoires in cytomegalovirus infection. Study background: Indications of both CMV infection and matching HLA type were provided by public TCR beta signatures. Study outcomes and limitations: The study identified carriers of CMV plus the relevant HLA from cumulative public TCR beta family frequency. What dominated the ex vivo response were HLA-C-restricted CMV-specific TCR beta clonotypes.

Trimming at V came to 5 bases and at J to 5 bases, leaving 9 bases not matched to a gene. CDR1 SEHNR and CDR2 FQNEAQ come from the germline V gene (reference sequence). CDR3 size: 15 residues. On this clonotype: Its antigen is unidentified.

TCRdb redid the calling of the reads with MiXCR, one entry per CDR3 protein. The sample includes about 600,000 distinct CDR3 sequences, approximately 25% seen only once; the top ten take 6.5% to 10%. The source is a human donor in good health (CMV status not recorded). Some clones in this sample may be carry-over from other donors' samples. The sequencing sample was made of CD8+ T cells from PBMCs. This chain links TRBV7-9 with TRBJ2-1; 7 bases align to TRBD1. The CDR3 DNA follows: TGTGCCAGCAGCCCGGGACAGTGGCAAAACAATGAGCAGTTCTTC. Its protein is CASSPGQWQNNEQFF.